The 9 T cell receptor beta chains listed next were all sequenced from one sample in a study of T cell changes during pregnancy in multiple sclerosis. Sequenced by immunoSEQ multiplex PCR; TCRdb stores in-frame clones only, minus some. The table lists some 110,000 clones, 85% to 95% of them singletons. The material sequenced was peripheral blood, taken after pregnancy. All receptors come from a female donor with multiple sclerosis, enrolled in a pregnancy study.

The chain carries TRBV27 and TRBJ1-2; D is unclear. Germline CDR1 and CDR2: MNHEY and SMNVEV (reference sequence). This CDR3 is 16 amino acids long. Deletions cut 6 bases from V and 4 bases from J, with 21 bases between. The DNA for the CDR3 is TGTGCCAGCAGGGAGGCGGTAAGGGTATGCGTCTATGGCTACACCTTC. Its protein is CASREAVRVCVYGYTF.

The V call is TRBV15, the J call TRBJ2-1, with D unresolved. Germline V CDR1 and CDR2: LNHNV, YYDKDF (reference sequence). V dropped 1 base and J dropped 6 bases, with 13 bases sitting between them. The CDR3 has 15 residues. The CDR3 DNA reads as TGTGCCACCAGCAGAGTGGAGACCCAACCCAATGAGCAGTTCTTC. Its translation is CATSRVETQPNEQFF. Full variable domain (missing parts from reference TRBV15 and TRBJ2-1): DAMVIQNPRYQVTQFGKPVTLSCSQTLNHNVMYWYQQKSSQAPKLLFHYYDKDFNNEADTPDNFQSRRPNTSFCFLDIRSPGLGDTAMYLCATSRVETQPNEQFFGPGTRLTVL.

J is TRBJ1-1 and V is TRBV7-9; 7 bases match TRBD1. This CDR3 comprises 13 residues. Germline CDR1 SEHNR, CDR2 FQNEAQ (reference sequence). Losses at the gene ends were 3 bases for V and 4 bases for J; bases not matched to a gene: 2. CDR3: CASSFTGVTEAFF. The CDR3 DNA follows: TGTGCCAGCAGCTTTACAGGGGTCACTGAAGCTTTCTTT.

The V gene is TRBV6-4, the J gene TRBJ2-3; TRBD2 agrees at 14 bases. V gave up 8 bases and J gave up 5 bases; unmatched junction bases: 9. Germline lookup yields CDR1 MRHNA and CDR2 SNTAGT. This CDR3 region has 16 residues. The CDR3 loop is CASSPTSGGARDTQYF. The CDR3 region has the DNA TGTGCCAGCTCCCCGACTAGCGGGGGGGCCAGAGATACGCAGTATTTT.

The CDR3 DNA sequence: TGTGCCTGGAGTGGGGGGTTACAGGGTGAAGCTTTCTTT. Protein: CAWSGGLQGEAFF. J is TRBJ1-1 and V is TRBV30; the D gene is possibly TRBD1 (6 bases). V gave up 1 base and J gave up 7 bases, with 13 bases separating them. This CDR3 comprises 13 residues. Germline V gene lookup returns CDR1 GTSNPN and CDR2 SVGIG (reference sequence). The entire variable domain, with the rest obtained from reference TRBV30 and TRBJ1-1, is as follows: SQTIHQWPATLVQPVGSPLSLECTVEGTSNPNLYWYRQAAGRGLQLLFYSVGIGQISSEVPQNLSASRPQDRQFILSSKKLLLSDSGFYLCAWSGGLQGEAFFGQGTRLTVV.

The gene calls are TRBV29-1 and TRBJ2-3, with 8 bases matching TRBD2. This CDR3 contains 15 residues. CDR1 SQVTM and CDR2 ANQGSEA come from the germline V gene. Trimming took 2 bases from V and 2 from J; bases not matched to a gene: 6. The CDR3 coding sequence is TGCAGCGTTGAACCCCCGGGAGGGTCCACAGATACGCAGTATTTT. Protein product: CSVEPPGGSTDTQYF.

V usage is TRBV28 and J usage is TRBJ1-2, with 7 bases lining up with TRBD1. V was pared by 6 bases and J by 5 bases, with 9 bases of the junction left unmatched. Looked up from germline, CDR1 is MDHEN and CDR2 is SYDVKM. The CDR3 is 14 residues long. The CDR3: CASRLDRTLYGYTF. CDR3 in DNA: TGTGCCAGCAGGCTGGACAGGACCTTATATGGCTACACCTTC.

In this sample, this clone turned up once. J is TRBJ2-5 and V is TRBV28; no definite D call. V gave up 5 bases and J gave up 10 bases, with 14 bases separating them. The germline V gene has CDR1 MDHEN and CDR2 SYDVKM. The CDR3 has 12 amino acids. Here the CDR3 reads CASSVYVLDQYF. In nucleotides, the CDR3 is TGTGCCAGCAGTGTGTACGTACTCGACCAGTACTTC.

The genes are TRBV27 and TRBJ1-1; no clear D gene. The germline CDR1 and CDR2 sequences are MNHEY and SMNVEV (reference sequence). This CDR3 has 14 residues. V lost 5 bases and J lost 0, with 10 bases in between. Here the CDR3 DNA reads TGTGCCAGCAGTCCCTTCAGGATGAACACTGAAGCTTTCTTT. Translating it yields CASSPFRMNTEAFF.